This TCR beta chain was captured in a study of glioma-infiltrating T cells. Amplification of TCR alpha and beta CDR3 regions from RNA used iRepertoire nested multiplex PCR. Using its own MiXCR run on the multiplex PCR reads, TCRdb lists one record per CDR3 protein. The table records some 120,000 distinct CDR3 sequences, roughly 23% of them present only once. Germline V gene sequence: CDR1 MNHNS, CDR2 SASEGT. The CDR3 spans 17 residues. J was trimmed by 1 base and V by 10 bases; bases with no gene match: 16. The sample taken for sequencing was glioma tissue, nonneoplastic brain tissue, or PBMCs (not recorded which). The chain recombines TRBV6-1 with TRBJ2-7; 10 nucleotides match TRBD2. The sequence derives from a human donor with low-grade glioma or glioblastoma, undergoing nonglioma brain surgery, or in good health (not recorded which). The CDR3 sequence is CAIRGSSGRQTSYEQYF. In nucleotides, the CDR3 is TGTGCCATCAGGGGGAGTAGCGGGAGGCAAACTTCCTACGAGCAGTACTTC.